This passage covers 19 T cell receptor beta chains from one sample sequenced in a study of glioma-infiltrating T cells. The iRepertoire nested amplicon-rescue multiplex PCR amplified TCR alpha and beta CDR3s from RNA. TCRdb re-derived calls from the multiplex PCR reads in MiXCR, one entry per CDR3 protein. The sample lists 400,000 or so distinct CDR3 sequences, 41% occurring once. Sequencing was performed on glioma tissue, nonneoplastic brain tissue, or PBMCs (not recorded which). The origin of the receptors is a human donor with low-grade glioma or glioblastoma, undergoing nonglioma brain surgery, or in good health (not recorded which).

In regard to this clonotype: The CDR3 does not end in the conserved phenylalanine or tryptophan, so this is likely a read error. The CDR3 is CASSPGLAGSTDTQYL. The DNA for the CDR3 is TGTGCCAGCAGTCCTGGACTAGCGGGTAGCACAGATACGCAGTATCTT. The V and J genes are TRBV2 and TRBJ2-3; TRBD2 agrees at 11 bases. This CDR3 spans 16 amino acids. Germline V gene data show CDR1 as SNHLY and CDR2 as FYNNEI. The J segment lost 0 bases and the V segment lost 5 bases, leaving 4 bases of the junction unmatched.

This chain joins TRBV20-1 and TRBJ2-1; 7 bases map to TRBD1. Germline V gene lookup returns CDR1 DFQATT and CDR2 SNEGSKA (reference sequence). J lost 0 bases, V lost 0 bases, and 5 bases had no gene match. There are 16 residues in the CDR3. The CDR3 sequence: CSARDVTGSSYNEQFF. The CDR3 bases are TGCAGTGCTAGAGATGTGACAGGGAGCTCCTACAATGAGCAGTTCTTC.

This clonotype was observed at least ten times. The J gene is TRBJ2-1, the V gene TRBV6-2 or TRBV6-3; 12 bases map to TRBD1. This CDR3 is built from 15 residues. The germline V gene encodes CDR1 MNHEY and CDR2 SVGEGT. J lost 8 bases, V lost 6 bases, and 8 bases had no gene match. In DNA form, the CDR3 reads TGTGCCAGCAGAACACCGGGACAGGGGGCCGATGAGCAGTTCTTC. The encoded protein is CASRTPGQGADEQFF.

This chain joins TRBV11-2 and TRBJ2-5, with TRBD2 matching 7 bases. The CDR3 has 14 amino acids. CDR1 is SGHAT and CDR2 is FQNNGV in the germline V gene. Trimming cost V 4 bases and J 1 base; bases outside gene matches: 3. CDR3: CASSSRTSQETQYF. The CDR3 nucleotides read TGTGCCAGCAGCTCCCGGACTAGCCAAGAGACCCAGTACTTC.

To note about this clonotype: A much larger clone differs from this one at a single base, so this may be a read error. This chain joins TRBV4-2 and TRBJ1-5; D perhaps matches TRBD2 (6 bases). The better agreement between TRBJ2-3 and the DNA end casts doubt on the J call. Looked up from germline, CDR1 is LGHNA and CDR2 is YNFKEQ. The CDR3 contains 15 residues. The chain's CDR3 is CASSQSSRRDQPQYF. The CDR3 coding sequence is TGTGCCAGCAGCCAATCGTCCCGGAGGGATCAGCCCCAGTATTTT.

This clonotype came up once. The chain recombines TRBV6-2 or TRBV6-3 with TRBJ2-1; TRBD2 matches 14 bases. Germline trimming cut 4 bases from V and 8 bases from J; bases unmatched to any gene: 4. The CDR3 runs to 15 residues. Germline V gives CDR1 MNHEY, CDR2 SVGEGT. CDR3 sequence: CASSSGTSGSDEQFF. CDR3 DNA sequence: TGTGCCAGCAGTTCCGGGACTAGCGGGAGTGATGAGCAGTTCTTC.

On this clonotype: A read error may explain this, as a much larger clone is one base away. The chain is built from TRBV6-6 and TRBJ1-2; the D gene is possibly TRBD1 (5 bases). The CDR3 is 13 amino acids. The V gene's germline CDR1 is MNHNY and CDR2 SVGAGI (reference sequence). The DNA of the CDR3 is TGTGCCAGAAGTTACCAACAGGAAGATGGCTACACCTTC. Protein: CARSYQQEDGYTF.

This clonotype was counted only a few times. CDR3 region: CATSGGMSYGYTF. The CDR3 DNA follows: TGTGCCACCAGTGGAGGGATGAGCTATGGCTACACCTTC. V is TRBV24-1 and J is TRBJ1-2; D is unclear. Germline values: CDR1 KGHDR, CDR2 SFDVKD. Trimming pared 5 bases from V and 4 bases from J, leaving 10 bases between. This CDR3 comprises 13 residues.

The chain combines TRBV5-1 with TRBJ1-2; 9 nucleotides agree with TRBD1. V gave up 4 bases and J gave up 7 bases; unmatched junction bases: 11. The CDR3 has 15 amino acids. Germline CDR1 and CDR2: SGHRS and YFSETQ. CDR3 loop: CASSTTGTGSSGYTF. The CDR3 coding sequence is TGCGCCAGCAGCACAACCGGGACAGGGAGCTCTGGCTACACCTTC.

This clonotype has more than one count but fewer than ten. The chain uses TRBV5-4 and TRBJ1-1; D possibly corresponds to TRBD1 (6 bases). Between the trimmed V and J ends, which lost 3 bases and 0 bases, there was a span of 12 bases. Germline-derived CDR1 and CDR2 are SGHNT and YYREEE (reference sequence). The CDR3 has 15 amino acids. The CDR3 region is CASSSGAALNTEAFF. The DNA for the CDR3 is TGTGCCAGCAGCTCGGGGGCAGCCCTGAACACTGAAGCTTTCTTT.

The table lists this clonotype with a few counts. This chain connects TRBV4-2 to TRBJ2-3, with 11 bases lining up with TRBD2. V gave up 1 base and J gave up 4 bases; unmatched junction bases: 7. Per germline, CDR1 LGHNA and CDR2 YNFKEQ. CDR3 size: 17 residues. The CDR3: CASSQGPTSGSSDTQYF. For the CDR3, the DNA is TGTGCCAGCAGCCAAGGGCCCACTAGCGGGAGTTCAGATACGCAGTATTTT.

About this clonotype: A junction end diverges from the germline sequence, so it may reflect a read error. The V call is TRBV6-2 or TRBV6-3, the J call TRBJ1-2; D remains unclear. Germline CDR1 and CDR2: MNHEY and SVGEGT. The CDR3 covers 14 residues. CDR3 in DNA: TGTGCCAGCACCTTACAGAGGTTCCGCTATCGCTACACCTTC. The encoded protein is CASTLQRFRYRYTF.

V usage is TRBV6-1 and J usage is TRBJ1-1, with TRBD1 identical over 8 bases. There are 14 residues in the CDR3. CDR1 and CDR2 (germline): MNHNS, SASEGT. With 5 bases clipped from V and 4 bases from J, the junction kept 6 bases outside the gene matches. CDR3 sequence reads: CASSRQGLRTEAFF. The DNA for the CDR3 is TGTGCCAGCAGTCGACAGGGGTTACGCACTGAAGCTTTCTTT.

This clonotype was detected ten times or more. J is TRBJ1-5 and V is TRBV20-1, with unresolved D. V lost 2 bases to trimming and J lost 0 bases, with 11 bases between them. Germline V gene sequence: CDR1 DFQATT, CDR2 SNEGSKA (reference sequence). This CDR3 spans 15 amino acids. The CDR3 is CSARSLRNSNQPQHF. The DNA for the CDR3 is TGCAGTGCTAGATCCCTTCGGAATAGCAATCAGCCCCAGCATTTT.

Turning to this clonotype: A much larger clone is a single base away; this may be a read error. The CDR3 does not end in the conserved phenylalanine or tryptophan, so this is likely a read error. This rearrangement joins TRBV20-1 to TRBJ2-7; D may be TRBD1 (5 bases). Germline CDR1 is DFQATT and CDR2 is SNEGSKA (reference sequence). The CDR3 extends over 14 amino acids. V lost 3 bases and J 0 bases, leaving 12 bases between the germline ends. The CDR3 loop is CSASRQTVSYEQYL. CDR3 coding DNA: TGCAGTGCTAGTAGACAGACTGTCTCCTACGAGCAGTACCTC.

J is TRBJ2-7 and V is TRBV4-1; D may be TRBD1 (6 bases). This CDR3 comprises 13 residues. Germline assignment: CDR1 MGHRA and CDR2 YSYEKL. Trimming cost V 2 bases and J 4 bases, with 9 bases left between them. In DNA, the CDR3 is TGCGCCAGCAGCCAACAGGGGTTGTACGAGCAGTACTTC. The encoded protein is CASSQQGLYEQYF.

This clonotype appeared a single time. Being one base from a much bigger clone, this may be a read error. The V gene is TRBV27, the J gene TRBJ1-5; D possibly corresponds to TRBD1 (5 bases). Germline V gene sequence: CDR1 MNHEY, CDR2 SMNVEV (reference sequence). The CDR3 is made up of 14 amino acids. The CDR3 DNA follows: TGTGCCAGCGGTTTCGGACAAAGATCTTCGCCCCAGCATTTT. Amino acids: CASGFGQRSSPQHF.

In this sample, this clonotype turned up a few times. The V call is TRBV3-1, the J call TRBJ1-2, with no clear D. CDR1 is LGHDT, CDR2 YNNKEL, per germline (reference sequence). This CDR3 spans 13 amino acids. V was shortened by 5 bases and J by 4 bases, with 11 bases between the two germline ends. CDR3: CASSAYGPYGYTF. CDR3 in DNA: TGTGCCAGCAGCGCGTACGGGCCCTATGGCTACACCTTC.

This clonotype was counted only a few times. CDR3 sequence (DNA): TGCAGTGCTGGACAGGGGGCGGACGGCTACACCTTC. As protein: CSAGQGADGYTF. This chain uses TRBV20-1 with TRBJ1-2, with TRBD1 matching 11 bases. Trimming removed 5 bases from V and 8 bases from J; junction bases left unmatched: 4. Looked up from germline, CDR1 is DFQATT and CDR2 is SNEGSKA (reference sequence). The CDR3 totals 12 residues.